Listed here are 28 T cell receptor beta chains from one sample, sequenced in a study of patients and donors after allogeneic stem cell transplantation. TCRdb independently ran MiXCR on the RT-PCR reads; one entry per CDR3 protein. The sample carries some 880,000 distinct CDR3 sequences, about 20% recorded once. The sequenced material came from blood, either unsorted or a sorted T cell fraction (not recorded which). The receptors were sampled from a human donor who was either an allogeneic HSCT recipient or a stem cell or donor lymphocyte infusion donor (not recorded which). It is not recorded whose cells these are; they may come from a transplant donor.

The V gene is TRBV3-1, the J gene TRBJ2-5; 10 bases align to TRBD2. Losses at the gene ends were 4 bases for V and 2 bases for J; bases not matched to a gene: 10. CDR1 and CDR2 (germline): LGHDT, YNNKEL (reference sequence). CDR3 length: 17 amino acids. CDR3 residues: CASSLGVAGGPQETQYF. In nucleotides, the CDR3 is TGTGCCAGCAGCCTTGGAGTAGCGGGGGGTCCACAAGAGACCCAGTACTTC.

The rearrangement uses TRBV5-6 and TRBJ2-7; D is perhaps TRBD2 (6 bases). V was clipped by 0 bases and J by 6 bases, with 13 bases between them. In germline, CDR1 is SGHDT, CDR2 YYEEEE. The CDR3 length is 14 residues. The CDR3 DNA reads as TGTGCCAGCAGCTTGGAGACGGGGGAAAGCGAGCAGTACTTC. The encoded protein is CASSLETGESEQYF.

This clonotype was observed many times. The CDR3 is CASSLGFAYNEQFF. CDR3 DNA: TGTGCCAGCAGTTTAGGGTTCGCCTACAATGAGCAGTTCTTC. V usage is TRBV12-3 or TRBV12-4 and J usage is TRBJ2-1; D uncertain. This CDR3 has 14 amino acids. Trimming removed 1 base from V and 2 bases from J, with 6 bases in between.

The gene calls are TRBV18 and TRBJ2-5; 12 bases line up with TRBD2. Germline-derived CDR1 and CDR2 are KGHSH and LQKENI. V lost 6 bases and J lost 4; bases outside the gene matches: 12. The CDR3 covers 17 residues. The CDR3 region is CASSFSAILAGGETQYF. The CDR3 DNA follows: TGTGCCAGCTCGTTCTCGGCCATACTAGCGGGAGGAGAGACCCAGTACTTC.

This chain joins TRBV5-1 and TRBJ2-3, with D tentatively TRBD2 (5 bases). Trimming removed 4 bases from V and 2 bases from J, with 11 bases in between. The length of the CDR3 is 14 residues. The germline V gene has CDR1 SGHRS and CDR2 YFSETQ. The CDR3 here is CASSGGEITDTQYF. In DNA, the CDR3 is TGCGCCAGCAGCGGTGGGGAGATCACAGATACGCAGTATTTT.

The rearrangement joins TRBV4-2 to TRBJ2-5; TRBD2 matches 8 bases. V trimming: 1 base; J trimming: 1 base; junction bases outside the gene matches: 2. The CDR3 has 15 residues. CDR1 and CDR2 (germline): LGHNA, YNFKEQ. The CDR3 nucleotides are TGTGCCAGCAGCCAAGGACGGGGGGGCCAAGAGACCCAGTACTTC. The encoded protein is CASSQGRGGQETQYF.

A few counts support this clonotype. The rearrangement links TRBV3-1 to TRBJ1-1; 8 nucleotides line up with TRBD1. Per germline, CDR1 LGHDT and CDR2 YNNKEL (reference sequence). J lost 10 bases, V lost 5 bases, and 3 bases had no gene match. CDR3 length: 11 amino acids. This CDR3 is CASSTTGGAFF. The CDR3 nucleotides read TGTGCCAGCAGCACTACAGGGGGAGCTTTCTTT.

This chain links TRBV30 with TRBJ1-1, with TRBD1 matching over 8 bases. CDR1 and CDR2 from the germline V gene are GTSNPN and SVGIG (reference sequence). CDR3 size: 14 residues. The V segment lost 2 bases and the J segment 1 base; nucleotides outside the gene matches: 3. The CDR3 nucleotides are TGTGCCTGGAGTCGTGACAGGGGGAACACTGAAGCTTTCTTT. It encodes CAWSRDRGNTEAFF.

V gene TRBV25-1 combines with J gene TRBJ1-2; D is perhaps TRBD1 (5 bases). Trimming left V 3 bases short and J 3 bases short, with 14 bases between. The CDR3 spans 15 residues. Germline V lookup: CDR1 MGHDK, CDR2 SYGVNS. CDR3 sequence (DNA): TGTGCCAGCAGTGATCATCCAGGGACGCACTATGGCTACACCTTC. Translation: CASSDHPGTHYGYTF.

CDR3: CASSQNPPGGINQPQHF. The CDR3 DNA reads TGTGCCAGCAGCCAAAACCCCCCAGGGGGCATCAATCAGCCCCAGCATTTT. The chain uses TRBV4-2 and TRBJ1-5, with 8 bases that match TRBD1. Trimming removed 2 bases from V and 3 bases from J; junction bases left unmatched: 9. The CDR3 is 17 amino acids. Germline CDR1 reads LGHNA; CDR2 reads YNFKEQ.

This clonotype was counted a few times. The chain has TRBV12-3 or TRBV12-4 and TRBJ2-3; 7 bases are a match to TRBD2. CDR3 length equals 14 residues. After removal of 6 bases from V and 2 bases from J, the junction contained 5 bases not matched to a gene. The CDR3 DNA sequence: TGTGCCAGCAGGGAGCGGGGACTCACAGATACGCAGTATTTT. Translating gives CASRERGLTDTQYF.

Here the CDR3 DNA reads TGTGCCAGCAGTGCGCCCAAGGACCGAAAAAACCTCCACTTT. Its protein product is CASSAPKDRKNLHF. The chain couples TRBV6-1 to TRBJ1-6; D is unresolved. V dropped 4 bases and J dropped 15 bases, with 19 bases sitting between them. This CDR3 is 14 amino acids long. Germline CDR1 is MNHNS and CDR2 is SASEGT.

This clonotype came up a few times. The genes are TRBV24-1 and TRBJ1-2, with 8 bases that match TRBD1. With V trimmed by 2 bases and J by 4 bases, 2 bases remained unmatched. CDR1 and CDR2 (germline): KGHDR, SFDVKD. The CDR3 spans 14 residues. CDR3 region: CATSDSGQVYGYTF. CDR3 nucleotides: TGTGCCACCAGTGATTCGGGACAGGTCTATGGCTACACCTTC.

V gene TRBV5-1 combines with J gene TRBJ1-1; TRBD1 is a possible D gene (5 bases). V gave up 2 bases and J gave up 4 bases, with 9 bases separating them. The length of the CDR3 is 13 residues. From germline, CDR1 is SGHRS and CDR2 YFSETQ. The CDR3 coding sequence is TGCGCCAGCAGCTTAGGGACGTTCACTGAAGCTTTCTTT. Encoded protein: CASSLGTFTEAFF.

J is TRBJ2-1 and V is TRBV5-6, with D uncertain. CDR1 and CDR2 from the germline V gene are SGHDT and YYEEEE. The CDR3 consists of 13 residues. Trimming stripped 1 base from V and 9 bases from J, with 11 bases between. The CDR3 sequence: CASSLTEIGEQFF. DNA for the CDR3: TGTGCCAGCAGCTTGACGGAGATAGGTGAGCAGTTCTTC. The full variable domain, rest sourced from reference TRBV5-6 and TRBJ2-1, is DAGVTQSPTHLIKTRGQQVTLRCSPKSGHDTVSWYQQALGQGPQFIFQYYEEEERQRGNFPDRFSGHQFPNYSSELNVNALLLGDSALYLCASSLTEIGEQFFGPGTRLTVL.

This rearrangement joins TRBV5-6 to TRBJ2-7, with TRBD2 matching over 11 bases. CDR1 is SGHDT and CDR2 is YYEEEE in the germline V gene. The ends lost 1 base at V and 4 bases at J; junction bases unmatched: 4. The CDR3 has 15 amino acids. The CDR3 loop is CASSLTSGSWYEQYF. The CDR3 DNA sequence: TGTGCCAGCAGCTTGACTAGCGGGAGTTGGTACGAGCAGTACTTC.

The chain links TRBV7-9 to TRBJ2-3; the D gene is possibly TRBD2 (6 bases). V lost 3 bases, J lost 6 bases, and 13 bases lay in between. The CDR3 spans 14 residues. CDR1 SEHNR and CDR2 FQNEAQ come from the germline V gene (reference sequence). The CDR3 sequence is CASSLVLEGDTQYF. The CDR3 region has the DNA TGTGCCAGCAGCTTGGTTCTGGAGGGGGATACGCAGTATTTT.

A few counts support this clonotype. The chain employs TRBV30 and TRBJ2-7; 7 bases line up with TRBD2. Germline V lookup: CDR1 GTSNPN, CDR2 SVGIG (reference sequence). There are 13 residues in the CDR3. Trimming at V came to 4 bases and at J to 0 bases, leaving 3 bases not matched to a gene. The CDR3, as DNA: TGTGCCTGGATGGGGGGGAACTCCTACGAGCAGTACTTC. Protein: CAWMGGNSYEQYF.

This clonotype was detected ten times or more. The genes are TRBV29-1 and TRBJ2-7; 8 bases are a match to TRBD2. The CDR3 contains 15 residues. The junction had 6 bases not matched to a gene; V was cut back by 0 bases and J by 2 bases. Per germline, CDR1 SQVTM and CDR2 ANQGSEA. DNA for the CDR3: TGCAGCGTTGAAGAAGGTAGCGGGATTGCCTACGAGCAGTACTTC. It is translated as CSVEEGSGIAYEQYF.

This clonotype has more than one count but fewer than ten. The rearrangement links TRBV9 to TRBJ1-6; possibly TRBD1 for D (6 bases). CDR3 size: 16 residues. The germline CDR1 and CDR2 sequences are SGDLS and YYNGEE. V lost 3 bases to trimming and J lost 5 bases, with 15 bases between them. This CDR3 is CASSARDIRDNSPLHF. In nucleotides, the CDR3 is TGTGCCAGCAGCGCCCGGGACATCAGGGATAATTCACCCCTCCACTTT.

The chain links TRBV7-3 to TRBJ2-1; 9 bases are shared with TRBD2. The CDR3 totals 15 residues. In germline, CDR1 is SGHTA, CDR2 FQGTGA. J gave up 7 bases and V 5 bases, and 9 bases lay outside the gene matches. Written as DNA, the CDR3 is TGTGCCAGCAGCCCAACGCGGGGGGGTGGGAATGAGCAGTTCTTC. This translates into CASSPTRGGGNEQFF.

Only one count was recorded for this clonotype. The chain carries TRBV2 and TRBJ2-2; 13 bases line up with TRBD2. The CDR3 covers 17 residues. V dropped 6 bases and J dropped 3; count of bases not matched to a gene: 7. Germline CDR1 SNHLY, CDR2 FYNNEI. The CDR3 here is CASRTGTSGTYTGELFF. Here the CDR3 DNA reads TGTGCCAGCAGGACTGGGACTAGCGGGACATACACCGGGGAGCTGTTTTTT.

This clonotype was detected ten times or more. The chain links TRBV12-3 or TRBV12-4 to TRBJ1-4, with a weak D call TRBD1 (6 bases). This CDR3 has 14 residues. Trimming took off 5 bases at V and 4 bases at J, with 11 bases between the two ends. The CDR3 loop is CASSKQGVNEKLFF. CDR3 nucleotides: TGTGCCAGCAGTAAACAGGGTGTTAATGAAAAACTGTTTTTT.

This clonotype was seen a few times. V and J are TRBV6-1 and TRBJ2-7; D possibly uses TRBD1 or TRBD2 (5 bases each). V dropped 6 bases and J dropped 2 bases, with 11 bases sitting between them. The germline V gene has CDR1 MNHNS and CDR2 SASEGT. The length of the CDR3 is 13 residues. This CDR3 is CASSRDEAYEQYF. The DNA of the CDR3 is TGTGCCAGCAGCCGGGACGAGGCCTACGAGCAGTACTTC.

V is TRBV6-1 and J is TRBJ2-5; 11 bases line up with TRBD2. The CDR3 totals 16 residues. CDR1 MNHNS and CDR2 SASEGT come from the germline V gene. V dropped 6 bases and J dropped 3; count of bases not matched to a gene: 9. This CDR3 reads CASRNSGRAPEETQYF. In DNA form, the CDR3 reads TGTGCCAGCAGAAATAGCGGGAGGGCCCCGGAAGAGACCCAGTACTTC.

The chain has TRBV27 and TRBJ2-7; TRBD2 is a possible D gene (7 bases). Germline V gene data show CDR1 as MNHEY and CDR2 as SMNVEV (reference sequence). The CDR3 has 13 residues. V lost 0 bases and J lost 9, with 12 bases in between. CDR3 protein: CASSLSGGPGQYF. The CDR3, as DNA: TGTGCCAGCAGTTTATCGGGGGGGCCTGGGCAGTACTTC.

The genes are TRBV19 and TRBJ1-1; D ambiguous. This CDR3 comprises 14 residues. The V gene's germline CDR1 is LNHDA and CDR2 SQIVND (reference sequence). With 3 bases removed from V and 1 base from J, the gap between germline ends came to 9 bases. The chain's CDR3 is CASSISPGNTEAFF. CDR3 DNA sequence: TGTGCCAGTAGTATTTCACCAGGGAACACTGAAGCTTTCTTT.

The chain links TRBV2 to TRBJ1-2; a weak D match, TRBD1 (6 bases). CDR3 length equals 16 residues. V was shortened by 0 bases and J by 2 bases, with 13 bases between the two germline ends. Germline V lookup: CDR1 SNHLY, CDR2 FYNNEI. CDR3 sequence: CASSEAGRTGNYGYTF. CDR3 DNA: TGTGCCAGCAGTGAAGCGGGGCGTACAGGGAACTATGGCTACACCTTC.